This is a list of T cell receptor beta chains from one sample in a study of blood T cell repertoires in COVID-19. The protocol was immunoSEQ multiplex PCR, while the TCRdb copy is restricted to in-frame clones and leaves out a portion. The sample records about 240,000 clones, roughly 90% being singletons. The sequenced sample was PBMCs or T cells enriched from blood (not recorded which). The receptors shown here come from a woman in her 30s who had recovered from COVID-19. The CDR3 runs from the conserved cysteine through the conserved F or W. Each record gives: clone size, D gene, J gene, V gene, CDR3 DNA, CDR3 protein. D genes are given only for firm matches. Size tells how often a clone was seen (once, few, many) or the class of an expanded clone, and some rows leave it out.

clone size: -
D gene: TRBD2
J gene: TRBJ2-3
V gene: TRBV24-1
CDR3 DNA: TGTGCCACCAGTGAAATTAGCGGGCCTAGCACAGATACGCAGTATTTT
CDR3 protein: CATSEISGPSTDTQYF

clone size: -
D gene: -
J gene: TRBJ1-3
V gene: TRBV9
CDR3 DNA: TGTGCCAGCAGCCCGACTGGGACTGCGGCCGTCTCTGGAAACACCATATATTTT
CDR3 protein: CASSPTGTAAVSGNTIYF

clone size: -
D gene: -
J gene: TRBJ1-2
V gene: TRBV9
CDR3 DNA: TGTGCCAGCAGCGTAGATGGGGCTACCCTTAACTATGGCTACACCTTC
CDR3 protein: CASSVDGATLNYGYTF

clone size: once
D gene: -
J gene: TRBJ1-2
V gene: TRBV7-8
CDR3 DNA: TGTGCCAGCAGCTTAGATCTGTCGCGGGGCTACACCTTC
CDR3 protein: CASSLDLSRGYTF

clone size: -
D gene: TRBD1
J gene: TRBJ2-5
V gene: TRBV25-1
CDR3 DNA: TGTGCCAGCAGTGATCCTAACAGGGGGCCGTTAGAGACCCAGTACTTC
CDR3 protein: CASSDPNRGPLETQYF

clone size: -
D gene: -
J gene: TRBJ1-1
V gene: TRBV11-2
CDR3 DNA: TGTGCCAGCCCTGCGGGGCTGGGACCGACGAACACTGAAGCTTTCTTT
CDR3 protein: CASPAGLGPTNTEAFF

clone size: -
D gene: -
J gene: TRBJ1-1
V gene: TRBV18
CDR3 DNA: TGTGCCAGCTACTCCACAGGCCCCCCGGCGAACACTGAAGCTTTCTTT
CDR3 protein: CASYSTGPPANTEAFF

clone size: -
D gene: -
J gene: TRBJ1-5
V gene: TRBV2
CDR3 DNA: TGTGCCAGCAGATCACCAGTCAATCAGCCCCAGCATTTT
CDR3 protein: CASRSPVNQPQHF

clone size: -
D gene: TRBD1
J gene: TRBJ2-7
V gene: TRBV28
CDR3 DNA: TGTGCCCACGCGCCCTTAGGACAGGGTGAAAGGGAGCAGTACTTC
CDR3 protein: CAHAPLGQGEREQYF

clone size: -
D gene: -
J gene: TRBJ2-7
V gene: TRBV28
CDR3 DNA: TGTGCCAGCAGTCCCCGAGGTAGCGGTACGGGGTACGAGCAGTACTTC
CDR3 protein: CASSPRGSGTGYEQYF

clone size: -
D gene: -
J gene: TRBJ1-2
V gene: TRBV7-3
CDR3 DNA: TGTGCCAGCAGCGAGAGCCCCAGGGCTCATGGCTACACCTTC
CDR3 protein: CASSESPRAHGYTF

clone size: -
D gene: TRBD1
J gene: TRBJ2-6
V gene: TRBV4-2
CDR3 DNA: TGTGCCAGCAGCCAAGATGGGGGACAGGGCCCTGCTTCTGGGGCCAACGTCCTGACTTTC
CDR3 protein: CASSQDGGQGPASGANVLTF

clone size: -
D gene: TRBD2
J gene: TRBJ2-1
V gene: TRBV5-1
CDR3 DNA: TGCGCCAGCAGCACTCGACTAGCGGGAAACAATGAGCAGTTCTTC
CDR3 protein: CASSTRLAGNNEQFF

clone size: -
D gene: TRBD2
J gene: TRBJ2-7
V gene: TRBV5-6
CDR3 DNA: TGTGCCAGCAGCTCCCCTCGGGACTACCCCTACGAGCAGTACTTC
CDR3 protein: CASSSPRDYPYEQYF

clone size: -
D gene: -
J gene: TRBJ1-2
V gene: TRBV18
CDR3 DNA: TGTGCCAGCTCGACCAACCCCCCTAGAGAAATAGATTATGGCTACACCTTC
CDR3 protein: CASSTNPPREIDYGYTF

clone size: -
D gene: TRBD1
J gene: TRBJ1-2
V gene: TRBV7-9
CDR3 DNA: TGTGCCAGCAGTTTACAGGGGGAGAGCTATGGCTACACCTTC
CDR3 protein: CASSLQGESYGYTF

clone size: -
D gene: -
J gene: TRBJ2-1
V gene: TRBV4-3
CDR3 DNA: TGCGCCAGCAGCCAAGATCAGCTAGGGAACAGAGGACTTAAGGAGGATGAGCAGTTCTTC
CDR3 protein: CASSQDQLGNRGLKEDEQFF

clone size: -
D gene: TRBD1
J gene: TRBJ1-4
V gene: TRBV18
CDR3 DNA: TGTGCCAGCTCAGACAGGGCAACTAATGAAAAACTGTTTTTT
CDR3 protein: CASSDRATNEKLFF

clone size: -
D gene: -
J gene: TRBJ2-7
V gene: TRBV28
CDR3 DNA: TGTGCCAGCAGTTCCCCTGGGCAGGGTCGGTCCTACGAGCAGTACTTC
CDR3 protein: CASSSPGQGRSYEQYF

clone size: -
D gene: -
J gene: TRBJ2-7
V gene: TRBV30
CDR3 DNA: TGTGCCTGGAGTGTCTCGCTAGCGAACTCCTACGAGCAGTACTTC
CDR3 protein: CAWSVSLANSYEQYF

clone size: -
D gene: -
J gene: TRBJ1-4
V gene: TRBV13
CDR3 DNA: TGTGCCAGCAGCTTAAGGGGTGACGGATATAATGAAAAACTGTTTTTT
CDR3 protein: CASSLRGDGYNEKLFF

clone size: -
D gene: TRBD1
J gene: TRBJ2-7
V gene: TRBV7-8
CDR3 DNA: TGTGCCAGCAGCGGACGGACAGGGGCCTACGAGCAGTACTTC
CDR3 protein: CASSGRTGAYEQYF

clone size: -
D gene: TRBD2
J gene: TRBJ2-2
V gene: TRBV2
CDR3 DNA: TGTGCCAGCAGTGAGGCCGGGACTAGCTCCACCGGGGAGCTGTTTTTT
CDR3 protein: CASSEAGTSSTGELFF

clone size: -
D gene: TRBD2
J gene: TRBJ2-2
V gene: TRBV3-1/TRBV3-2
CDR3 DNA: TGTGCCAGCAGCCACGGCACCCCTAAGACTAGCGGCGGGGAGCTGTTTTTT
CDR3 protein: CASSHGTPKTSGGELFF

clone size: -
D gene: -
J gene: TRBJ1-1
V gene: TRBV28
CDR3 DNA: TGTGCCAGCAGTGGGACAGAAGCTTTCTTT
CDR3 protein: CASSGTEAFF

clone size: -
D gene: TRBD1
J gene: TRBJ1-4
V gene: TRBV28
CDR3 DNA: TGTGCCAGCAGTACCGGGACAGGGGGCGTGCTAAATGAAAAACTGTTTTTT
CDR3 protein: CASSTGTGGVLNEKLFF